These 18 T cell receptor beta chains came from one sample sequenced in a study of blood T cells in healthy people across ages. Sample-barcoded 5' priming and a J-beta primer mix drove a second PCR of about 6 to 12 cycles. Each CDR3 protein is one row after TCRdb ran MiXCR on the 5' RACE reads. Among around 1,000,000 distinct CDR3 sequences listed, about 23% were seen once. These data were also filed under a second study, of T cells of mothers and their children.

The specimen sequenced was blood. The receptors were sampled from a girl aged 2 to 9 in good health.

V gene TRBV6-4 combines with J gene TRBJ2-1; D perhaps matches TRBD2 (6 bases). Trimming pared 2 bases from V and 9 bases from J, leaving 8 bases between. Germline values: CDR1 MRHNA, CDR2 SNTAGT. CDR3 length: 12 amino acids. The CDR3 DNA reads as TGTGCCAGCAGTGACGGAGGGTTTGAGCAGTTCTTC. It is translated as CASSDGGFEQFF.

This clonotype was found many times. The chain carries TRBV7-3 and TRBJ2-2, with 7 bases lining up with TRBD1. The germline V gene encodes CDR1 SGHTA and CDR2 FQGTGA. The CDR3 is 15 residues long. Unmatched junction bases numbered 0, after V lost 2 bases and J lost 0 bases. The CDR3 DNA follows: TGTGCCAGCAGCTTAGGGACAGCGAACACCGGGGAGCTGTTTTTT. Translation gives CASSLGTANTGELFF.

Only a few counts were recorded for this clonotype. The V gene is TRBV5-1, the J gene TRBJ1-4; TRBD1 matches 8 bases. Germline CDR1 and CDR2: SGHRS and YFSETQ. This CDR3 has 14 amino acids. V trimming: 4 bases; J trimming: 8 bases; junction bases outside the gene matches: 7. The CDR3 DNA reads as TGCGCCAGCAGCGCCGGGACAGGAAGGGAAAAACTGTTTTTT. It encodes CASSAGTGREKLFF. Full variable domain (rest looked up from reference TRBV5-1 and TRBJ1-4): KAGVTQTPRYLIKTRGQQVTLSCSPISGHRSVSWYQQTPGQGLQFLFEYFSETQRNKGNFPGRFSGRQFSNSRSEMNVSTLELGDSALYLCASSAGTGREKLFFGSGTQLSVL.

This clonotype turned up a few times. The gene calls are TRBV4-2 and TRBJ2-7; TRBD1 matches 9 bases. Germline assignment: CDR1 LGHNA and CDR2 YNFKEQ. V dropped 4 bases and J dropped 3; count of bases not matched to a gene: 19. The CDR3 is 19 residues long. CDR3 DNA: TGTGCCAGCAGCCGCGTAATTTCGGGTGGAGGACAGGGGATCTACGAGCAGTACTTC. It is translated as CASSRVISGGGQGIYEQYF.

The genes are TRBV11-2 and TRBJ2-3; D possibly corresponds to TRBD2 (6 bases). V lost 5 bases to trimming and J lost 4 bases, with 16 bases between them. The CDR3 length is 15 residues. Germline values: CDR1 SGHAT, CDR2 FQNNGV. For the CDR3, the DNA is TGTGCCAGCAGCGGCCTACGGACTAACGCAGATACGCAGTATTTT. As protein: CASSGLRTNADTQYF.

A remark on this clonotype: At one end, the junction sequence differs from germline, possibly due to a read error. This rearrangement joins TRBV6-2 or TRBV6-3 to TRBJ2-3; 7 bases match TRBD2. The CDR3 has 11 residues. Germline CDR1 reads MNHEY; CDR2 reads SVGEGT. CDR3 sequence: CASSPGLSQYF. CDR3 DNA sequence: TGTGCCAGCAGTCCGGGACTATCGCAGTACTTT.

The rearrangement uses TRBV21-1 and TRBJ2-5; TRBD1, the table's D call, was not compared with the DNA. TRBV21-1 is noted as a pseudogene. There are 18 residues in the CDR3. CDR3 sequence (DNA): TGTGCCAGCAGCAAAGCACGTCGACAGGGGCCCCTCCAAGAGACCCAGTACTTC. The encoded protein is CASSKARRQGPLQETQYF.

V usage is TRBV7-3 and J usage is TRBJ2-3; a possible D gene is TRBD2 (6 bases). Germline V CDR1 and CDR2: SGHTA, FQGTGA. The CDR3 is 18 residues long. V was clipped by 1 base and J by 3 bases, with 20 bases between them. The DNA for the CDR3 is TGTGCCAGCAGCTTAAGGATCGGTGGGGGGAATCCGACAGATACGCAGTATTTT. It is translated as CASSLRIGGGNPTDTQYF.

The chain joins TRBV4-1 to TRBJ1-1, with a weak D call TRBD1 (5 bases). The length of the CDR3 is 15 residues. The germline gives CDR1 MGHRA, CDR2 YSYEKL. V lost 4 bases and J lost 4, with 16 bases in between. This CDR3 reads CASSPKEGGATEAFF. CDR3 nucleotides: TGCGCCAGCAGCCCAAAAGAGGGAGGGGCCACTGAAGCTTTCTTT.

This chain uses TRBV5-6 with TRBJ2-1; perhaps TRBD2 as D (6 bases). Trimming removed 5 bases from V and 6 bases from J, with 18 bases in between. This CDR3 is 15 amino acids long. CDR1 SGHDT and CDR2 YYEEEE come from the germline V gene. For the CDR3, the DNA is TGTGCCAGCAGTCTGAGGGGCGGGACCGCCAATGAGCAGTTCTTC. As protein: CASSLRGGTANEQFF.

The rearrangement uses TRBV4-3 and TRBJ1-2; 7 positions match TRBD1. Trimming took 1 base from V and 4 from J; bases not matched to a gene: 6. Germline V gene lookup returns CDR1 LGHNA and CDR2 YSLEER. The CDR3 has 15 residues. The DNA for the CDR3 is TGCGCCAGCAGCCAAGTAAGGACAGGTTCCTATGGCTACACCTTC. It codes for CASSQVRTGSYGYTF.

With respect to this clonotype: It may be a read error: a sequence one base away is much more abundant. This chain connects TRBV12-3 or TRBV12-4 to TRBJ2-7, with D uncertain. The CDR3 length is 12 residues. V was clipped by 6 bases and J by 3 bases, with 9 bases between them. CDR3 DNA: TGTGCCAGCAGCTACGACAACTACGAGCAGTACTTC. As protein: CASSYDNYEQYF.

The gene calls are TRBV21-1 and TRBJ2-7; the D call of TRBD2 is as the table states it, not checked on the DNA. TRBV21-1 is deemed a pseudogene. This CDR3 has 15 residues. For the CDR3, the DNA is TGTGCCAGCAGCAAATATCGTGAGCAGGAGGAGGCGCAGTACTTC. The encoded protein is CASSKYREQEEAQYF.

The chain couples TRBV20-1 to TRBJ2-3; 14 nucleotides agree with TRBD2. The CDR3 is 17 amino acids. Trimming removed 0 bases from V and 4 bases from J; junction bases left unmatched: 6. Germline V gene lookup returns CDR1 DFQATT and CDR2 SNEGSKA (reference sequence). DNA for the CDR3: TGCAGTGCTAGAGATTCTATGACTAGCGGGGGGGCAGATACGCAGTATTTT. This translates into CSARDSMTSGGADTQYF.

The rearrangement links TRBV15 to TRBJ2-5; D ambiguous. Gene TRBJ2-1 matches the end of the DNA better, so the J call may be wrong. Per the germline V gene, CDR1 is LNHNV and CDR2 is YYDKDF (reference sequence). This CDR3 is built from 13 residues. The chain's CDR3 is CATSSEDGFEQFF. The CDR3 nucleotides are TGTGCCACCAGCAGTGAGGACGGCTTCGAGCAGTTCTTC.

The chain combines TRBV4-3 with TRBJ2-7; no definite D call. Germline-derived CDR1 and CDR2 are LGHNA and YSLEER. The V gene lost 0 bases and the J gene lost 3 bases, with 6 bases spanning the gap. This CDR3 contains 13 residues. CDR3 nucleotide sequence: TGCGCCAGCAGCCAAGAGATGCGCTACGAGCAGTACTTC. This codes for CASSQEMRYEQYF.

The gene calls are TRBV20-1 and TRBJ2-2, with 7 bases aligning to TRBD1. The CDR3 contains 12 residues. Germline assignment: CDR1 DFQATT and CDR2 SNEGSKA (reference sequence). After removal of 5 bases from V and 6 bases from J, the junction contained 3 bases not matched to a gene. CDR3 nucleotides: TGCAGTGCTGGTCAGGGGGCCGGGGAGCTGTTTTTT. Translated, it gives CSAGQGAGELFF.

The sample holds a few counts of this clonotype. This chain uses TRBV7-6 with TRBJ1-3; D gene ambiguous. V was shortened by 7 bases and J by 9 bases, with 13 bases between the two germline ends. The CDR3 has 12 residues. Germline-derived CDR1 and CDR2 are SGHVS and FNYEAQ. The CDR3 DNA is TGTGCCAGCACCTCCAATTGGCTCACCATATATTTT. Encoded protein: CASTSNWLTIYF.